The 27 T cell receptor beta chains reported below all come from one sample, sequenced in a study of T cells in localized non-small cell lung cancer. Profiling relied on immunoSEQ multiplex PCR, and the TCRdb table lists in-frame clones only, not all of them. The top ten hold around 25% of the sample, which has over 2,000 clones, 22% seen once. Sequenced material: lung tumor tissue, taken before any cancer treatment. Receptor source: a woman aged 35 to 69 with stage I lung adenocarcinoma.

By share, this clone ranks as large (0.1 to 1%). The chain is built from TRBV6-8 and TRBJ2-1; TRBD2 matches at 8 bases. Germline CDR1 reads MNHGY; CDR2 reads SAAAGT. V was pared by 11 bases and J by 8 bases, with 14 bases of the junction left unmatched. CDR3 length: 14 residues. The chain's CDR3 is CASRGSGGGYEQFF. CDR3 in DNA: TGTGCCTCCCGGGGAAGCGGGGGAGGGTATGAGCAGTTCTTC.

V is TRBV5-1 and J is TRBJ1-2; D gene uncertain. The length of the CDR3 is 14 residues. The germline V gene encodes CDR1 SGHRS and CDR2 YFSETQ. Trimming cost V 0 bases and J 4 bases, with 10 bases left between them. The CDR3 protein is CASSLDSTSYGYTF. The CDR3 DNA is TGCGCCAGCAGCTTGGATTCAACATCCTATGGCTACACCTTC.

In its sample, this clone was seen a few times. This chain links TRBV9 with TRBJ1-2, with 7 bases aligning to TRBD1. V was clipped by 3 bases and J by 4 bases; unmatched bases: 6. CDR1 SGDLS and CDR2 YYNGEE come from the germline V gene. There are 14 residues in the CDR3. The CDR3 loop is CASSGQTGRYGYTF. CDR3 DNA sequence: TGTGCCAGCAGCGGACAGACAGGGCGCTATGGCTACACCTTC.

V is TRBV29-1 and J is TRBJ1-6; TRBD1 matches 7 bases. CDR1 is SQVTM and CDR2 is ANQGSEA in the germline V gene. The CDR3 is 13 amino acids. V was clipped by 4 bases and J by 9 bases; unmatched bases: 6. CDR3 sequence (DNA): TGCAGCGTTGCCGGACAGGAGGGTTCACCCCTCCACTTT. It is translated as CSVAGQEGSPLHF. The full variable domain, completed using reference TRBV29-1 and TRBJ1-6, is SAVISQKPSRDICQRGTSLTIQCQVDSQVTMMFWYRQQPGQSLTLIATANQGSEATYESGFVIDKFPISRPNLTFSTLTVSNMSPEDSSIYLCSVAGQEGSPLHFGNGTRLTVT.

The rearrangement joins TRBV19 to TRBJ1-1, with 7 bases aligning to TRBD1. This CDR3 comprises 16 residues. Germline V gene sequence: CDR1 LNHDA, CDR2 SQIVND (reference sequence). The trim removed 0 bases at V and 5 bases at J, leaving 9 bases unmatched. The CDR3 DNA sequence: TGTGCCAGTAGTATAGAGACCGACAGGGTTGGGACTGAAGCTTTCTTT. Protein: CASSIETDRVGTEAFF.

By share of the sample, this clone is large. The chain is built from TRBV29-1 and TRBJ1-6; 10 nucleotides line up with TRBD1. With 7 bases clipped from V and 5 bases from J, the junction kept 5 bases outside the gene matches. The CDR3 has 14 amino acids. Per germline, CDR1 SQVTM and CDR2 ANQGSEA. The CDR3: CSARGQGDNSPLHF. The CDR3 nucleotides are TGCAGCGCGCGCGGACAGGGGGATAATTCACCCCTCCACTTT.

This clone has a single count. The gene calls are TRBV5-1 and TRBJ1-4; TRBD1 matches at 10 bases. Per germline, CDR1 SGHRS and CDR2 YFSETQ. The V and J ends lost 4 bases and 3 bases, in that order; junction bases with no gene match: 0. This CDR3 spans 14 amino acids. The CDR3 region has the DNA TGCGCCAGCAGCGGACAGGGGGCTAATGAAAAACTGTTTTTT. Its translation is CASSGQGANEKLFF.

This clone ranks as medium-sized (0.01 to 0.1%). The rearrangement joins TRBV11-3 to TRBJ1-1; D is uncertain. CDR1 is SGHNT and CDR2 is YENEEA in the germline V gene. Trimming took off 6 bases at V and 1 base at J, with 12 bases between the two ends. This CDR3 is 14 amino acids long. In nucleotides, the CDR3 is TGTGCCAGCAGTTCTACAGTGGGGAACACTGAAGCTTTCTTT. Protein: CASSSTVGNTEAFF. Together with reference TRBV11-3 and TRBJ1-1, the CDR3 gives the full variable domain: EAGVVQSPRYKIIEKKQPVAFWCNPISGHNTLYWYLQNLGQGPELLIRYENEEAVDDSQLPKDRFSAERLKGVDSTLKIQPAELGDSAVYLCASSSTVGNTEAFFGQGTRLTVV.

This clone came up a few times. This chain joins TRBV5-8 and TRBJ1-3; D is unclear. The germline V gene encodes CDR1 SGHTS and CDR2 YDEGEE. The CDR3 has 13 residues. Trimming removed 4 bases from V and 1 base from J, with 6 bases in between. DNA of the CDR3: TGTGCCAGCAGCCCTATGTCTGGAAACACCATATATTTT. This encodes CASSPMSGNTIYF. Full variable domain (missing parts from reference TRBV5-8 and TRBJ1-3): EAGVTQSPTHLIKTRGQQATLRCSPISGHTSVYWYQQALGLGLQFLLWYDEGEERNRGNFPPRFSGRQFPNYSSELNVNALELEDSALYLCASSPMSGNTIYFGEGSWLTVV.

This clone has only a few counts. The chain employs TRBV6-8 and TRBJ1-3, with unresolved D. Germline V lookup: CDR1 MNHGY, CDR2 SAAAGT. There are 14 residues in the CDR3. V shed 5 bases and J shed 0 bases, with 8 bases lying between them. The DNA for the CDR3 is TGTGCCAGCAGTACAGCCAGCTCTGGAAACACCATATATTTT. This sequence encodes CASSTASSGNTIYF.

The chain links TRBV11-3 to TRBJ1-5; weak D call: TRBD1 (6 bases). V lost 5 bases to trimming and J lost 4 bases, with 18 bases between them. CDR1 and CDR2 (germline): SGHNT, YENEEA. The CDR3 sequence is 16 residues long. CDR3 in amino acids: CASSPDGTGLNQPQHF. The CDR3 DNA follows: TGTGCCAGCAGCCCGGATGGAACAGGGCTGAATCAGCCCCAGCATTTT.

This clone was seen only a few times. The chain combines TRBV9 with TRBJ2-1; TRBD2 is a possible D gene (5 bases). Germline CDR1 reads SGDLS; CDR2 reads YYNGEE. The CDR3 consists of 14 residues. Deletions cut 5 bases from V and 15 bases from J, with 24 bases between. CDR3 residues: CASSEGEGDLKGFF. The CDR3 nucleotides are TGTGCCAGCAGTGAAGGTGAGGGAGACCTAAAGGGGTTCTTC. The variable domain in full, with the rest retrieved from reference TRBV9 and TRBJ2-1, is DSGVTQTPKHLITATGQRVTLRCSPRSGDLSVYWYQQSLDQGLQFLIQYYNGEERAKGNILERFSAQQFPDLHSELNLSSLELGDSALYFCASSEGEGDLKGFFGPGTRLTVL.

This clone was counted only a few times. CDR3 DNA: TGTGCCAGCAGCCTTAGCGGGAGCACAGATACGCAGTATTTT. It codes for CASSLSGSTDTQYF. J is TRBJ2-3 and V is TRBV11-3; 7 nucleotides line up with TRBD2. The CDR3 has 14 residues. Unmatched junction bases numbered 2, after V lost 5 bases and J lost 0 bases. CDR1 SGHNT and CDR2 YENEEA come from the germline V gene. Complete variable domain (other parts from reference TRBV11-3 and TRBJ2-3): EAGVVQSPRYKIIEKKQPVAFWCNPISGHNTLYWYLQNLGQGPELLIRYENEEAVDDSQLPKDRFSAERLKGVDSTLKIQPAELGDSAVYLCASSLSGSTDTQYFGPGTRLTVL.

Only a few counts were recorded for this clone. This chain connects TRBV9 to TRBJ1-2, with 11 bases aligning to TRBD1. CDR1 is SGDLS and CDR2 is YYNGEE in the germline V gene. With 0 bases clipped from V and 2 bases from J, the junction kept 3 bases outside the gene matches. The CDR3 sequence is 16 residues long. In nucleotides, the CDR3 is TGTGCCAGCAGCGTAGGCCGGGACAGGGGGAACTATGGCTACACCTTC. It is translated as CASSVGRDRGNYGYTF.

By share, this clone counts as medium-sized (0.01 to 0.1%). The J gene is TRBJ2-3, the V gene TRBV10-3, with D tentatively TRBD1 (6 bases). This CDR3 region has 15 residues. Germline values: CDR1 ENHRY, CDR2 SYGVKD. The V and J ends lost 0 bases and 2 bases respectively, with 9 bases between them. CDR3 DNA sequence: TGTGCCATCAGTGAGTCGGGGGCGAACACAGATACGCAGTATTTT. Residues: CAISESGANTDTQYF.

The chain links TRBV5-1 to TRBJ2-2; D might be TRBD2 (6 bases). CDR1 and CDR2 (germline): SGHRS, YFSETQ. This CDR3 has 15 amino acids. Trimming shortened V by 3 bases and J by 5 bases, and 14 bases separated the two germline ends. This CDR3 reads CASSSTSIVTGELFF. DNA of the CDR3: TGCGCCAGCAGCTCGACTAGTATAGTAACCGGGGAGCTGTTTTTT. The full variable domain, in which reference TRBV5-1 and TRBJ2-2 provide the parts outside the CDR3, is KAGVTQTPRYLIKTRGQQVTLSCSPISGHRSVSWYQQTPGQGLQFLFEYFSETQRNKGNFPGRFSGRQFSNSRSEMNVSTLELGDSALYLCASSSTSIVTGELFFGEGSRLTVL.

The chain is built from TRBV6-8 and TRBJ1-3; 8 bases align to TRBD1. With V trimmed by 10 bases and J by 3 bases, 17 bases remained unmatched. The CDR3 has 17 amino acids. Per germline, CDR1 MNHGY and CDR2 SAAAGT. CDR3 protein: CAISPFLSGTGGNTIYF. The CDR3 coding sequence is TGTGCCATCAGCCCCTTCTTGTCCGGGACAGGTGGAAACACCATATATTTT.

This clone was picked up a small number of times. The chain recombines TRBV9 with TRBJ1-1, with D unresolved. In germline, CDR1 is SGDLS, CDR2 YYNGEE. Trimming took off 6 bases at V and 3 bases at J, with 12 bases between the two ends. The CDR3 spans 13 residues. The CDR3 DNA follows: TGTGCCAGCATGGCCGACAAGTACACTGAAGCTTTCTTT. It specifies CASMADKYTEAFF. The full variable domain, with the rest looked up from reference TRBV9 and TRBJ1-1, is DSGVTQTPKHLITATGQRVTLRCSPRSGDLSVYWYQQSLDQGLQFLIQYYNGEERAKGNILERFSAQQFPDLHSELNLSSLELGDSALYFCASMADKYTEAFFGQGTRLTVV.

This chain links TRBV28 with TRBJ1-5; 9 bases fit TRBD1. The germline V gene encodes CDR1 MDHEN and CDR2 SYDVKM. There are 17 residues in the CDR3. V was clipped by 5 bases and J by 7 bases; unmatched bases: 15. This chain's CDR3 is CASSPTGTGYAKQPQHF. The CDR3 DNA reads as TGTGCCAGCAGTCCAACCGGGACAGGGTATGCCAAGCAGCCCCAGCATTTT.

The sample holds a few counts of this clone. The DNA of the CDR3 is TGTGCCAGCAAACCCCTAGGGGAGAGTGAAAAACTGTTTTTT. This sequence encodes CASKPLGESEKLFF. The chain is built from TRBV28 and TRBJ1-4, with a possible D match to TRBD1 (5 bases). The CDR3 totals 14 residues. V lost 7 bases, J lost 7 bases, and 16 bases lay in between. Germline lookup yields CDR1 MDHEN and CDR2 SYDVKM. Using reference TRBV28 and TRBJ1-4 for the parts outside the CDR3, the full variable domain is DVKVTQSSRYLVKRTGEKVFLECVQDMDHENMFWYRQDPGLGLRLIYFSYDVKMKEKGDIPEGYSVSREKKERFSLILESASTNQTSMYLCASKPLGESEKLFFGSGTQLSVL.

The chain links TRBV19 to TRBJ1-1, with D hard to call. Germline CDR1 LNHDA, CDR2 SQIVND (reference sequence). CDR3 size: 11 residues. Trimming cost V 8 bases and J 3 bases, with 7 bases left between them. CDR3 residues: CASFLYTEAFF. In DNA, the CDR3 is TGTGCCAGTTTCCTTTACACTGAAGCTTTCTTT. Full variable domain (outside the CDR3, taken from reference TRBV19 and TRBJ1-1): DGGITQSPKYLFRKEGQNVTLSCEQNLNHDAMYWYRQDPGQGLRLIYYSQIVNDFQKGDIAEGYSVSREKKESFPLTVTSAQKNPTAFYLCASFLYTEAFFGQGTRLTVV.

The chain carries TRBV11-3 and TRBJ1-5, with TRBD1 as a possible D gene (5 bases). Germline loops: CDR1 SGHNT, CDR2 YENEEA. Trimming cost V 0 bases and J 6 bases, with 12 bases left between them. The length of the CDR3 is 15 residues. CDR3 DNA: TGTGCCAGCAGCTTAGACAGGGTGTTTTCTCAGCCCCAGCATTTT. Amino acid sequence: CASSLDRVFSQPQHF.

This clone is medium-sized in the sample. J is TRBJ1-6 and V is TRBV6-8, with 8 bases lining up with TRBD1. Germline CDR1 reads MNHGY; CDR2 reads SAAAGT. The CDR3 loop spans 15 amino acids. Trimming at V came to 0 bases and at J to 11 bases, leaving 6 bases not matched to a gene. DNA for the CDR3: TGTGCCAGCAGTTACTCTCCAGGGGGCAGCACACCCCTCCACTTT. Its protein is CASSYSPGGSTPLHF.

This clone has more than one count but fewer than ten. The genes are TRBV28 and TRBJ1-5; D perhaps matches TRBD1 (6 bases). The CDR3 length is 15 residues. Germline V CDR1 and CDR2: MDHEN, SYDVKM. Trimming pared 6 bases from V and 7 bases from J, leaving 19 bases between. CDR3 sequence: CASRVTGPEGQPQHF. DNA for the CDR3: TGTGCCAGCAGGGTTACAGGGCCCGAAGGGCAGCCCCAGCATTTT. Together with reference TRBV28 and TRBJ1-5, the CDR3 gives the full variable domain: DVKVTQSSRYLVKRTGEKVFLECVQDMDHENMFWYRQDPGLGLRLIYFSYDVKMKEKGDIPEGYSVSREKKERFSLILESASTNQTSMYLCASRVTGPEGQPQHFGDGTRLSIL.

This clone was detected a few times. This rearrangement joins TRBV6-1 to TRBJ2-2; D unresolved. V lost 1 base to trimming and J lost 1 base, with 1 base between them. The CDR3 consists of 13 residues. Germline V gives CDR1 MNHNS, CDR2 SASEGT. CDR3 residues: CASSEGNTGELFF. The CDR3 coding sequence is TGTGCCAGCAGTGAAGGGAACACCGGGGAGCTGTTTTTT.

The rearrangement joins TRBV7-7 to TRBJ1-4, with 9 bases fitting TRBD1. This CDR3 has 15 amino acids. Unmatched junction bases numbered 8, after V lost 5 bases and J lost 7 bases. The V gene's germline CDR1 is SSHAT and CDR2 FNYEAQ (reference sequence). CDR3 coding DNA: TGTGCCAGCAGCAAAACCGGGACAGGGCCTGAAAAACTGTTTTTT. This codes for CASSKTGTGPEKLFF.

This clone came up a few times. The chain links TRBV6-8 to TRBJ1-3; the D is unclear. Germline lookup yields CDR1 MNHGY and CDR2 SAAAGT. V was trimmed by 10 bases and J by 0 bases, leaving 7 bases between them. The CDR3 spans 12 residues. CDR3 in amino acids: CATEGSGNTIYF. CDR3 sequence (DNA): TGTGCCACCGAAGGCTCTGGAAACACCATATATTTT.